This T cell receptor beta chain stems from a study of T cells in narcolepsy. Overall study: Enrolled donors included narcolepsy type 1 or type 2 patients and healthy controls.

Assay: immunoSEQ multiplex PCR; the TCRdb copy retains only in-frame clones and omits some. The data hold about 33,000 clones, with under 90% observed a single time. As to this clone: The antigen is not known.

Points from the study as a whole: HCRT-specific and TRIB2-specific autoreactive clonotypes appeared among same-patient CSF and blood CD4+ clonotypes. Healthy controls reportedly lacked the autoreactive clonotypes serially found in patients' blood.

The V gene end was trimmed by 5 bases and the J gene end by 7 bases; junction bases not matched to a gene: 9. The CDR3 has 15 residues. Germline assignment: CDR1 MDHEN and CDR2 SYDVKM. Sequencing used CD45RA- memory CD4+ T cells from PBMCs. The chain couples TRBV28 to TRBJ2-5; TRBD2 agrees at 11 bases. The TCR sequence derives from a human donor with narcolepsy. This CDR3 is CASSGTSGGLGTQYF. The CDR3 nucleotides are TGTGCCAGCAGTGGGACTAGCGGAGGGTTAGGGACCCAGTACTTC.